These T cell receptor beta chains were read from a single sample in a study of blood T cell repertoires in COVID-19. The protocol was immunoSEQ multiplex PCR, while the TCRdb copy is restricted to in-frame clones and leaves out a portion. This sample carries some 240,000 clones, 90% of them seen once, and the ten largest clones take about 2%. The sequenced sample was peripheral blood. The receptor set was obtained from a woman aged 55 to 70 with COVID-19, enrolled during active disease. Both conserved end residues are part of each CDR3. D genes are given only for firm matches. Clone size is given for some rows only: seen once, a few or many times, or a class if the clone is expanded.

CDR3aa: CASSINTDTLLISGNTIYF
CDR3nt: TGTGCCAGTAGTATAAATACGGACACCCTACTTATCTCTGGAAACACCATATATTTT
abundance: NA
j_gene: TRBJ1-3
v_gene: TRBV19
d_gene: NA

CDR3aa: CASSLLGTVSTDTQYF
CDR3nt: TGTGCCAGCAGCTTACTGGGGACAGTTAGCACAGATACGCAGTATTTT
abundance: NA
j_gene: TRBJ2-3
v_gene: TRBV7-6
d_gene: TRBD1

CDR3aa: CSAPVLYGYTF
CDR3nt: TGCAGTGCGCCGGTACTCTATGGCTACACCTTC
abundance: NA
j_gene: TRBJ1-2
v_gene: TRBV20-1
d_gene: NA

CDR3aa: CASSLSIDRGSVTTF
CDR3nt: TGCGCCAGCAGCTTGTCCATAGACAGAGGATCGGTTACCACCTTC
abundance: NA
j_gene: TRBJ1-2
v_gene: TRBV5-1
d_gene: NA

CDR3aa: CASSPREGQPNTEAFF
CDR3nt: TGTGCCAGTAGTCCTCGAGAGGGACAACCGAACACTGAAGCTTTCTTT
abundance: NA
j_gene: TRBJ1-1
v_gene: TRBV19
d_gene: NA

CDR3aa: CASSNPGGYEKLFF
CDR3nt: TGTGCCAGCAGCAACCCAGGGGGGTATGAAAAACTGTTTTTT
abundance: NA
j_gene: TRBJ1-4
v_gene: TRBV7-9
d_gene: TRBD1

CDR3aa: CASSYSASGVNTEAFF
CDR3nt: TGTGCCAGCAGTTACTCGGCGTCGGGAGTGAACACTGAAGCTTTCTTT
abundance: NA
j_gene: TRBJ1-1
v_gene: TRBV6-5
d_gene: NA

CDR3aa: CASSLLGGASGNTIYF
CDR3nt: TGTGCCAGCAGTTTGCTGGGAGGGGCGAGCGGAAACACCATATATTTT
abundance: once
j_gene: TRBJ1-3
v_gene: TRBV6-6
d_gene: NA

CDR3aa: CASSYTGRTEAFF
CDR3nt: TGTGCCAGCAGCTATACCGGGAGAACTGAAGCTTTCTTT
abundance: NA
j_gene: TRBJ1-1
v_gene: TRBV6-5
d_gene: NA

CDR3aa: CASSRDRAYEQYF
CDR3nt: TGTGCCAGCAGCCGCGACAGGGCCTACGAGCAGTACTTC
abundance: NA
j_gene: TRBJ2-7
v_gene: TRBV11-1
d_gene: TRBD1

CDR3aa: CASTKGPGEGWSNQPQHF
CDR3nt: TGTGCCAGTACCAAGGGTCCAGGGGAGGGGTGGAGCAATCAGCCCCAGCATTTT
abundance: NA
j_gene: TRBJ1-5
v_gene: TRBV19
d_gene: NA

CDR3aa: CASSLRTGGGGYTF
CDR3nt: TGTGCCAGCAGTCTCCGGACAGGGGGAGGGGGCTACACCTTC
abundance: NA
j_gene: TRBJ1-2
v_gene: TRBV27
d_gene: TRBD1

CDR3aa: CASSQELGLIDSGNTIYF
CDR3nt: TGCGCCAGCAGCCAAGAATTGGGGCTTATTGACTCTGGAAACACCATATATTTT
abundance: NA
j_gene: TRBJ1-3
v_gene: TRBV4-1
d_gene: NA

CDR3aa: CASSLLGRGDQPQHF
CDR3nt: TGTGCCAGCAGCTTGTTAGGCAGGGGGGACCAGCCCCAGCATTTT
abundance: NA
j_gene: TRBJ1-5
v_gene: TRBV5-6
d_gene: TRBD1

CDR3aa: CATSSGVLEQYF
CDR3nt: TGTGCCACCTCAAGCGGGGTTTTGGAGCAGTACTTC
abundance: NA
j_gene: TRBJ2-7
v_gene: TRBV5-4
d_gene: TRBD2

CDR3aa: CASRADRMSQETQYF
CDR3nt: TGTGCCAGCAGAGCGGACAGGATGTCCCAAGAGACCCAGTACTTC
abundance: NA
j_gene: TRBJ2-5
v_gene: TRBV2
d_gene: TRBD1

CDR3aa: CASSWGTRVTGELFF
CDR3nt: TGTGCCAGCAGTTGGGGGACTAGAGTCACCGGGGAGCTGTTTTTT
abundance: NA
j_gene: TRBJ2-2
v_gene: TRBV28
d_gene: TRBD2

CDR3aa: CASSQDYRVDGYTF
CDR3nt: TGTGCCAGCAGCCAAGATTACAGGGTCGATGGCTACACCTTC
abundance: NA
j_gene: TRBJ1-2
v_gene: TRBV3-1/TRBV3-2
d_gene: NA

CDR3aa: CASSSGQINTEAFF
CDR3nt: TGTGCCAGCAGTTCGGGACAGATTAACACTGAAGCTTTCTTT
abundance: once
j_gene: TRBJ1-1
v_gene: TRBV6-5
d_gene: TRBD1

CDR3aa: CASSLDSGNFDEQFF
CDR3nt: TGTGCCAGCAGCTTAGATAGCGGGAACTTCGATGAGCAGTTCTTC
abundance: once
j_gene: TRBJ2-1
v_gene: TRBV7-3
d_gene: TRBD2

CDR3aa: CASSLQGFGNTIYF
CDR3nt: TGTGCCAGCAGCTTGCAGGGCTTTGGAAACACCATATATTTT
abundance: NA
j_gene: TRBJ1-3
v_gene: TRBV7-2
d_gene: NA

CDR3aa: CASVRGGTEAFF
CDR3nt: TGTGCCAGCGTCAGGGGAGGGACTGAAGCTTTCTTT
abundance: NA
j_gene: TRBJ1-1
v_gene: TRBV6-5
d_gene: NA

CDR3aa: CASQPYGGSASNTGELFF
CDR3nt: TGTGCCAGCCAACCCTATGGCGGATCCGCCTCGAACACCGGGGAGCTGTTTTTT
abundance: NA
j_gene: TRBJ2-2
v_gene: TRBV5-4
d_gene: NA

CDR3aa: CASSATSGLEADTQYF
CDR3nt: TGCGCCAGCAGCGCTACCTCGGGACTAGAAGCAGATACGCAGTATTTT
abundance: NA
j_gene: TRBJ2-3
v_gene: TRBV5-1
d_gene: TRBD2

CDR3aa: CASTSGQGRNNYGYTF
CDR3nt: TGTGCCAGCACCTCGGGACAGGGGCGAAATAACTATGGCTACACCTTC
abundance: NA
j_gene: TRBJ1-2
v_gene: TRBV5-4
d_gene: TRBD1

CDR3aa: CASSVDRDSMNTEAFF
CDR3nt: TGTGCCAGCAGCGTAGATCGGGACAGCATGAACACTGAAGCTTTCTTT
abundance: NA
j_gene: TRBJ1-1
v_gene: TRBV9
d_gene: TRBD1

CDR3aa: CASSQGGLAREQYF
CDR3nt: TGTGCCAGCAGCCAAGGGGGACTAGCGAGGGAGCAGTACTTC
abundance: NA
j_gene: TRBJ2-7
v_gene: TRBV3-1/TRBV3-2
d_gene: TRBD2

CDR3aa: CASSSSGGVNEQFF
CDR3nt: TGTGCCAGCAGCTCTAGCGGGGGGGTCAATGAGCAGTTCTTC
abundance: few
j_gene: TRBJ2-1
v_gene: TRBV7-2
d_gene: TRBD2

CDR3aa: CAIRRDNDNSPLHF
CDR3nt: TGTGCCATCAGACGGGACAACGATAATTCACCCCTCCACTTT
abundance: NA
j_gene: TRBJ1-6
v_gene: TRBV10-3
d_gene: NA

CDR3aa: CASTRGIDYNEQFF
CDR3nt: TGTGCCAGTACCCGGGGGATCGATTACAATGAGCAGTTCTTC
abundance: NA
j_gene: TRBJ2-1
v_gene: TRBV19
d_gene: NA

CDR3aa: CASSQGGGDTNEKLFF
CDR3nt: TGTGCCAGCAGCCAGGGGGGCGGGGACACCAATGAAAAACTGTTTTTT
abundance: few
j_gene: TRBJ1-4
v_gene: TRBV5-4
d_gene: TRBD1

CDR3aa: CASSLRRGAIEQYF
CDR3nt: TGTGCCAGCAGCTTACGGCGGGGGGCTATAGAGCAGTACTTC
abundance: NA
j_gene: TRBJ2-7
v_gene: TRBV11-3
d_gene: TRBD2

CDR3aa: CASSLATGLDEKLFF
CDR3nt: TGTGCCAGCAGCTTAGCCACAGGGTTGGATGAAAAACTGTTTTTT
abundance: NA
j_gene: TRBJ1-4
v_gene: TRBV13
d_gene: NA

CDR3aa: CASSYAGQSGGGYTF
CDR3nt: TGTGCCAGCAGTTATGCAGGCCAAAGTGGAGGTGGCTACACCTTC
abundance: once
j_gene: TRBJ1-2
v_gene: TRBV6-2/TRBV6-3
d_gene: NA